Below, one TCR beta chain is given with its context. The antigen is undetermined. These data come from a study of CD8+ T cells in alopecia areata. Whole-study context: Treated patients were dosed with oral tofacitinib, taking 5 to 10 mg twice daily.

The study's findings and limits: Normal skin's resident alphabeta T cells are sequenced alongside lesional scalp T cells. In scalp and blood during tofacitinib, many expanded lesional clones persisted.

Described treatment: oral pan-JAK inhibitor, 5-10 mg twice daily. Extraction and reverse transcription of RNA yielded cDNA as the sequencing template. This table comes from immunoSEQ multiplex PCR, and its TCRdb copy is limited to in-frame clones, with some not included. The data hold some 110,000 clones, with around three fifths observed a single time. Germline-derived CDR1 and CDR2 are MGHRA and YSYEKL. The V end was cut by 4 bases, the J end by 5 bases, with 17 bases between. The CDR3 loop spans 15 amino acids. The material was CD8+ T cells sorted from blood, obtained at week 24, from a patient treated with tofacitinib. This rearrangement joins TRBV4-1 to TRBJ1-1; D not certain. The TCR was taken from a human donor with alopecia areata. The CDR3 sequence is CASSPRERVQTEAFF. In nucleotides, the CDR3 is TGCGCCAGCAGCCCGCGGGAAAGGGTACAAACTGAAGCTTTCTTT.